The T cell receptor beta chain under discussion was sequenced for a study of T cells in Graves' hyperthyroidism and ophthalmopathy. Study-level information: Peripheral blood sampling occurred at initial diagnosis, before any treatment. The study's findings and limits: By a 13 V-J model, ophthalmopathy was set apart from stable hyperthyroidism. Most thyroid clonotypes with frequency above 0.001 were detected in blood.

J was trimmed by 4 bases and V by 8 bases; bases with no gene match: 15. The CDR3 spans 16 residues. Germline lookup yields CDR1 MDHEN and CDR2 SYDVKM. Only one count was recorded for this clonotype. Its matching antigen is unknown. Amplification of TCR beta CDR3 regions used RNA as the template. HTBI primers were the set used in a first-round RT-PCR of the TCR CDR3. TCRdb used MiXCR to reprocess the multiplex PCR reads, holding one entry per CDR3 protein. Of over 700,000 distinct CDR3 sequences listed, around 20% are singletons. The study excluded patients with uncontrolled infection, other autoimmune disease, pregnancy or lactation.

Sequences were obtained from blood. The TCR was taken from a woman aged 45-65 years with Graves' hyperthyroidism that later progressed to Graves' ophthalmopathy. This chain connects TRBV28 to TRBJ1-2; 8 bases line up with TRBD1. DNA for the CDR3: TGTGCCAGCCAGTTTGGTGTCTTTCAGGGGGCCTATGGCTACACCTTC. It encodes CASQFGVFQGAYGYTF.